A selection of T cell receptor beta chains follows, all from one sample in a study of blood T cell repertoires in COVID-19. This table comes from immunoSEQ multiplex PCR, and its TCRdb copy is limited to in-frame clones, with some not included. The data show 71,000 or so clones, with around 87% seen just once and 8.3% held by the top ten. The sample comprised peripheral blood. The receptors were sampled from a man over 45 with active COVID-19. CDR3s include the opening cysteine and the closing phenylalanine or tryptophan. A D gene is named only where the DNA matches it firmly. A row's size may be missing; if present it is once, few, many or a size class.

J gene: TRBJ2-1
clone size: .
D gene: .
V gene: TRBV28
CDR3 DNA: TGTGCCAGCAGTTTTGAACTAAGGGGTATTGAGCAGTTCTTC
CDR3 protein: CASSFELRGIEQFF

J gene: TRBJ1-2
clone size: .
D gene: .
V gene: TRBV28
CDR3 DNA: TGTGCCGCGGGATTCCTTAACTATGGCTACACCTTC
CDR3 protein: CAAGFLNYGYTF

J gene: TRBJ2-7
clone size: .
D gene: .
V gene: TRBV7-2
CDR3 DNA: TGTGCCAGCAGCCCCAGCTCCTACGAGCAGTACTTC
CDR3 protein: CASSPSSYEQYF

J gene: TRBJ1-5
clone size: few
D gene: .
V gene: TRBV2
CDR3 DNA: TGTGCCAGCAGTGAGGGGGAGGGGATTCAGCCCCAGCATTTT
CDR3 protein: CASSEGEGIQPQHF

J gene: TRBJ1-2
clone size: .
D gene: .
V gene: TRBV19
CDR3 DNA: TGTGCCAGTAGTTCCTCCGGAGGATTTAACTATGGCTACACCTTC
CDR3 protein: CASSSSGGFNYGYTF

J gene: TRBJ1-2
clone size: .
D gene: .
V gene: TRBV27
CDR3 DNA: TGTGCCAGCAGTTTATCCCAGGGAGGGACGAGGAACTATGGCTACACCTTC
CDR3 protein: CASSLSQGGTRNYGYTF

J gene: TRBJ1-5
clone size: .
D gene: TRBD1
V gene: TRBV6-6
CDR3 DNA: TGTGCCGGCGGACAGGGAGGAGGTCAGCCCCAGCATTTT
CDR3 protein: CAGGQGGGQPQHF

J gene: TRBJ2-7
clone size: .
D gene: TRBD1
V gene: TRBV19
CDR3 DNA: TGTGCCAGTAGCCTTGTCCCGGGACAGGGGTACTACGAGCAGTACTTC
CDR3 protein: CASSLVPGQGYYEQYF

J gene: TRBJ2-7
clone size: .
D gene: .
V gene: TRBV28
CDR3 DNA: TGTGCCAGCAGTCCCCCCGCAGGCCCCGAGCAGTACTTC
CDR3 protein: CASSPPAGPEQYF

J gene: TRBJ2-5
clone size: once
D gene: TRBD1
V gene: TRBV9
CDR3 DNA: TGTGCCAGCAGCCCCGGGGACAGGGGATTGGAGACCCAGTACTTC
CDR3 protein: CASSPGDRGLETQYF

J gene: TRBJ2-5
clone size: .
D gene: .
V gene: TRBV21-1
CDR3 DNA: TGTGCCAGCAGCAAACGTTCGAGGGGACTAATTTGGTCGGAGACCCAGTACTTC
CDR3 protein: CASSKRSRGLIWSETQYF

J gene: TRBJ2-1
clone size: few
D gene: TRBD1
V gene: TRBV30
CDR3 DNA: TGTGCCTGGAGTTCCGGGACAGGGGTCAATGAGCAGTTCTTC
CDR3 protein: CAWSSGTGVNEQFF

J gene: TRBJ2-3
clone size: .
D gene: .
V gene: TRBV6-5
CDR3 DNA: TGTGCCAGCAGTTACAACTCCCTTGGAGATACGCAGTATTTT
CDR3 protein: CASSYNSLGDTQYF

J gene: TRBJ1-2
clone size: .
D gene: TRBD1
V gene: TRBV29-1
CDR3 DNA: TGCAGCGTGTCGCCGGGACAGGCCTTGGATGGCTACACCTTC
CDR3 protein: CSVSPGQALDGYTF

J gene: TRBJ2-3
clone size: .
D gene: TRBD2
V gene: TRBV4-3
CDR3 DNA: TGCGCCAGCAGCCAAGATGGGACTAGCGCAGATACGCAGTATTTT
CDR3 protein: CASSQDGTSADTQYF

J gene: TRBJ2-2
clone size: .
D gene: TRBD2
V gene: TRBV2
CDR3 DNA: TGTGCCAGCAGGGGGACTAGCGGGGGCGCCGGGGAGCTGTTTTTT
CDR3 protein: CASRGTSGGAGELFF

J gene: TRBJ2-1
clone size: .
D gene: .
V gene: TRBV7-3
CDR3 DNA: TGTGCCAGCAGCTTCACCGAAGGGGGTGAGCAGTTCTTC
CDR3 protein: CASSFTEGGEQFF

J gene: TRBJ1-2
clone size: once
D gene: .
V gene: TRBV4-2
CDR3 DNA: TGTGCCAGCAGCCAAGATGCTAGCGGGATGAATGGCTACACCTTC
CDR3 protein: CASSQDASGMNGYTF

J gene: TRBJ2-1
clone size: .
D gene: .
V gene: TRBV19
CDR3 DNA: TGTGCCAGTAGTTCATGGGGCGGAGGGGTCTCCTACAATGAGCAGTTCTTC
CDR3 protein: CASSSWGGGVSYNEQFF

J gene: TRBJ1-2
clone size: few
D gene: TRBD1
V gene: TRBV5-1
CDR3 DNA: TGCGCCAGCAGCTTAGGACAGGGGGCCGAGGACTATGGCTACACCTTC
CDR3 protein: CASSLGQGAEDYGYTF

J gene: TRBJ1-6
clone size: .
D gene: .
V gene: TRBV30
CDR3 DNA: TGTGCCTGGAGTGTAACGGTGTCGGATTCACCCCTCCACTTT
CDR3 protein: CAWSVTVSDSPLHF

J gene: TRBJ1-1
clone size: few
D gene: .
V gene: TRBV7-9
CDR3 DNA: TGTGCCAGCAGCATTTCAGGGGAAGCTTTCTTT
CDR3 protein: CASSISGEAFF

J gene: TRBJ1-2
clone size: once
D gene: TRBD1
V gene: TRBV18
CDR3 DNA: TGTGCCAGCTCTCAGGACAGGGACCATGGCTACACCTTC
CDR3 protein: CASSQDRDHGYTF

J gene: TRBJ2-7
clone size: once
D gene: .
V gene: TRBV7-2
CDR3 DNA: TGTGCCAGCAGCTTAAGGGGACTGGGGAGGTGGCAGTACTTC
CDR3 protein: CASSLRGLGRWQYF

J gene: TRBJ1-1
clone size: .
D gene: .
V gene: TRBV6-5
CDR3 DNA: TGTGCCAGCAGTTACGCACAGGGGAACACTGAAGCTTTCTTT
CDR3 protein: CASSYAQGNTEAFF

J gene: TRBJ1-4
clone size: few
D gene: .
V gene: TRBV2
CDR3 DNA: TGTGCCAGCAGTCTGAGACGGAGTCGTAATGAAAAACTGTTTTTT
CDR3 protein: CASSLRRSRNEKLFF

J gene: TRBJ1-1
clone size: once
D gene: TRBD1
V gene: TRBV7-2
CDR3 DNA: TGTGCCAGCAGCCCTAGACAGGGGGCGACCCCTAACACTGAAGCTTTCTTT
CDR3 protein: CASSPRQGATPNTEAFF

J gene: TRBJ1-5
clone size: .
D gene: .
V gene: TRBV6-2/TRBV6-3
CDR3 DNA: TGTGCCAGCAGTTACGCCGGCGGGGCGAGCTCTCAGCCCCAGCATTTT
CDR3 protein: CASSYAGGASSQPQHF

J gene: TRBJ2-3
clone size: .
D gene: TRBD1
V gene: TRBV19
CDR3 DNA: TGTGCCAGTAGTATCCATACAGGGGTTGTGGAACAGTATTTT
CDR3 protein: CASSIHTGVVEQYF

J gene: TRBJ2-3
clone size: few
D gene: .
V gene: TRBV6-5
CDR3 DNA: TGTGCCAGCAGTCGAACAGGGGGGGGAGATACGCAGTATTTT
CDR3 protein: CASSRTGGGDTQYF

J gene: TRBJ2-5
clone size: .
D gene: .
V gene: TRBV10-1
CDR3 DNA: TGCGCCAGCAGCGTTCCGGGATCGCAAGAGACCCAGTACTTC
CDR3 protein: CASSVPGSQETQYF

J gene: TRBJ2-7
clone size: few
D gene: TRBD1
V gene: TRBV19
CDR3 DNA: TGTGCCAGTAGTACGCCGGGACAGACCTACGAGCAGTACTTC
CDR3 protein: CASSTPGQTYEQYF

J gene: TRBJ2-2
clone size: .
D gene: TRBD1
V gene: TRBV4-3
CDR3 DNA: TGCGCCAGCAGCCAAGAACGGACAGGGACCGGGGAGCTGTTTTTT
CDR3 protein: CASSQERTGTGELFF

J gene: TRBJ2-2
clone size: .
D gene: TRBD1
V gene: TRBV27
CDR3 DNA: TGTGCCAGCACTCAATGGGGACAGGGGGCGGGCACCGGGGAGCTGTTTTTT
CDR3 protein: CASTQWGQGAGTGELFF